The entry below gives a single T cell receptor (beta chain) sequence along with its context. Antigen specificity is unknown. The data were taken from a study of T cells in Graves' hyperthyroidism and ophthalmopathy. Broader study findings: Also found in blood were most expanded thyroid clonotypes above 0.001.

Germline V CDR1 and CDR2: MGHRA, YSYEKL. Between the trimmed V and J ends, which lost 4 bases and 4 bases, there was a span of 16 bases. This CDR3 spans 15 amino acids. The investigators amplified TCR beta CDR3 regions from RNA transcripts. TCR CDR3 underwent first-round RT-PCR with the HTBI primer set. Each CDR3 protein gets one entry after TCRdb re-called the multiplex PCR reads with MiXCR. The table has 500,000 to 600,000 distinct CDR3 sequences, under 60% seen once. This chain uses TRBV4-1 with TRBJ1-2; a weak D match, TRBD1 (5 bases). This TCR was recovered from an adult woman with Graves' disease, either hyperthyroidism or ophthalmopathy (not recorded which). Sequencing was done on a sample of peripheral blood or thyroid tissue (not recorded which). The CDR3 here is CASSLRENQLYGYTF. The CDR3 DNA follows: TGCGCCAGCAGCCTCAGGGAGAATCAGCTCTATGGCTACACCTTC.